This entry concerns a single T cell receptor (beta chain). The antigen is not known. There were TCR beta CDR3 regions amplified from RNA transcripts. HTBI primers were the set used in a first-round RT-PCR of the TCR CDR3. One entry per CDR3 protein, called by TCRdb with MiXCR from the multiplex PCR reads. Of more than 550,000 distinct CDR3 sequences listed, about 17% are singletons. The sample is drawn from a study of T cells in Graves' hyperthyroidism and ophthalmopathy. This CDR3 is 14 amino acids long. Germline CDR1 reads WSHSY; CDR2 reads SAAADI. J was trimmed by 7 bases and V by 8 bases; bases with no gene match: 11. General observations from the study: Most thyroid clonotypes expanded above 0.001 appeared in blood too. A 13 V-J signature model discriminated ophthalmopathy versus stable hyperthyroidism.

This chain uses TRBV10-2 with TRBJ2-5, with TRBD1 matching over 9 bases. Source material: blood. The origin of this receptor is a woman in her forties or fifties with Graves' hyperthyroidism that later progressed to Graves' ophthalmopathy. In DNA form, the CDR3 reads TGCGCCAGCGCTGGGGACAGGGCTTTAGGGACCCAGTACTTC. Its translation: CASAGDRALGTQYF.